This TCR beta chain was found in a study of tumor-infiltrating lymphocytes in primary liver carcinoma. Study-wide context: There were roughly 3.5 to 7.13 million productive TCRbeta reads per sample, a yield similar across tissue types. Study results and limitations: Tumor-adjacent and tumor-blood pairs overlapped less than tumor region pairs did. Only about 8-25% of top clones spanned all five tumor regions.

TCR beta cDNA came from 400 to 500 ng total RNA, primed with a constant-region primer. Each TCR beta library was derived from three nested multiplex PCR rounds that employed slightly modified ARM-PCR. PCR rounds one and two used TRBV1-TRBV30 forward primers with a C-beta reverse primer for around 10 cycles each. MiXCR was run by TCRdb on the multiplex PCR reads, yielding one entry per CDR3 protein. The repertoire has about 120,000 distinct CDR3 sequences, about 59% of them found once; the top ten carry about a tenth. In this sample, this clonotype turned up a few times. Its antigen remains unknown. The study co-extracted DNA and RNA from 20-30 mg of unsorted bulk tissue. The patients carried chronic HBV infection and had received no treatment. The CDR3 contains 14 residues. Germline CDR1 and CDR2: MDHEN and SYDVKM. Trimming took 4 bases from V and 7 from J, leaving 16 bases between them.

The V and J genes are TRBV28 and TRBJ1-2; D is undetermined. Material: liver tumor tissue from sampling region 1. Stated subset: tumor region T1, superior pole. This receptor was taken from a woman in her fifties or sixties with primary liver carcinoma and hepatitis B virus infection. The CDR3 here is CASSSDASIRGYTF. CDR3 coding DNA: TGTGCCAGCAGTTCCGATGCGTCGATCCGTGGCTACACCTTC.